These 19 T cell receptor beta chains were all obtained from the same sample, sequenced in a study of blood T cell repertoires in COVID-19. Measured with immunoSEQ multiplex PCR; TCRdb has only the in-frame clones, and not every one. The sample has tens of thousands of clones; about 88% are singletons. Sample: peripheral blood. Every receptor here comes from a man aged 60-69 years with acute or convalescent COVID-19.

The chain uses TRBV24-1 and TRBJ2-1; 8 nucleotides align to TRBD2. Germline-derived CDR1 and CDR2 are KGHDR and SFDVKD. The CDR3 is made up of 16 amino acids. Trimming cost V 4 bases and J 0 bases; bases outside gene matches: 4. In DNA, the CDR3 is TGTGCCACCAGTGAAGCGGGAGAAAGCTCCTACAATGAGCAGTTCTTC. This translates into CATSEAGESSYNEQFF.

V and J are TRBV28 and TRBJ1-3, with 8 bases aligning to TRBD1. The CDR3 has 16 residues. J lost 7 bases, V lost 4 bases, and 12 bases had no gene match. Germline V gives CDR1 MDHEN, CDR2 SYDVKM. CDR3 nucleotide sequence: TGTGCCAGCAGTTCCCTGGGACAGGACAAGAGGAACACCATATATTTT. Translating it yields CASSSLGQDKRNTIYF.

The gene calls are TRBV6-5 and TRBJ2-7; D remains unclear. The CDR3 runs to 14 residues. CDR1 and CDR2 (germline): MNHEY, SVGAGI. V lost 4 bases, J lost 5 bases, and 15 bases lay in between. CDR3 protein: CASSSPNLRDEQYF. The CDR3 DNA reads TGTGCCAGCAGTTCCCCGAACCTTCGGGACGAGCAGTACTTC.

The genes are TRBV5-4 and TRBJ2-3, with TRBD2 matching 13 bases. Germline CDR1 reads SGHNT; CDR2 reads YYREEE (reference sequence). After removal of 2 bases from V and 1 base from J, the junction contained 7 bases not matched to a gene. The CDR3 covers 18 residues. The CDR3 region is CASSFVLAGGPGTDTQYF. The CDR3 DNA sequence: TGTGCCAGCAGCTTTGTACTAGCGGGGGGGCCAGGCACAGATACGCAGTATTTT.

The chain recombines TRBV14 with TRBJ2-7; no clear D. Germline loops: CDR1 SGHDN, CDR2 FVKESK. V shed 1 base and J shed 3 bases, with 7 bases lying between them. The CDR3 is 13 amino acids. The CDR3 spells CASSQVRVYEQYF. CDR3 DNA sequence: TGTGCCAGCAGCCAAGTTCGGGTCTACGAGCAGTACTTC. The whole variable domain, remainder taken from reference TRBV14 and TRBJ2-7, is EAGVTQFPSHSVIEKGQTVTLRCDPISGHDNLYWYRRVMGKEIKFLLHFVKESKQDESGMPNNRFLAERTGGTYSTLKVQPAELEDSGVYFCASSQVRVYEQYFGPGTRLTVT.

The chain employs TRBV4-2 and TRBJ2-7; the match to TRBD2 covers 8 bases. The length of the CDR3 is 14 residues. Germline V CDR1 and CDR2: LGHNA, YNFKEQ. J lost 5 bases, V lost 7 bases, and 10 bases had no gene match. The CDR3 bases are TGTGCCAGCAAGGGTAGCGGGGAGGGGAACGAGCAGTACTTC. Amino acid sequence: CASKGSGEGNEQYF.

V gene TRBV19 combines with J gene TRBJ2-2; the match to TRBD1 covers 7 bases. From germline, CDR1 is LNHDA and CDR2 SQIVND (reference sequence). CDR3 length: 16 residues. The trim removed 1 base at V and 5 bases at J, leaving 7 bases unmatched. The CDR3 loop is CASSIVGGSGTGELFF. The CDR3 DNA reads TGTGCCAGTAGTATAGTAGGGGGCTCGGGAACCGGGGAGCTGTTTTTT. The variable domain in full, completed from reference TRBV19 and TRBJ2-2, reads DGGITQSPKYLFRKEGQNVTLSCEQNLNHDAMYWYRQDPGQGLRLIYYSQIVNDFQKGDIAEGYSVSREKKESFPLTVTSAQKNPTAFYLCASSIVGGSGTGELFFGEGSRLTVL.

The V and J genes are TRBV10-3 and TRBJ2-7; 10 nucleotides match TRBD1. Germline-derived CDR1 and CDR2 are ENHRY and SYGVKD. The V segment lost 4 bases and the J segment 1 base; nucleotides outside the gene matches: 4. The length of the CDR3 is 15 residues. The CDR3 coding sequence is TGTGCCATCAGTGGTGGGGACAGGGGTTCCTACGAGCAGTACTTC. Translated: CAISGGDRGSYEQYF.

The rearrangement uses TRBV15 and TRBJ1-2; a possible D gene is TRBD1 (6 bases). The CDR3 is 14 amino acids. CDR1 LNHNV and CDR2 YYDKDF come from the germline V gene (reference sequence). The V end was cut by 2 bases, the J end by 8 bases, with 15 bases between. In DNA form, the CDR3 reads TGTGCCACCAGCAGAATCGACAGGACAGAAGGCTACACCTTC. Its protein is CATSRIDRTEGYTF.

CDR3 coding DNA: TGTGCCACCAGCAGAGGCGACAGCTTTGAAAAACTGTTTTTT. It encodes CATSRGDSFEKLFF. The chain combines TRBV15 with TRBJ1-4; TRBD1 is a possible D gene (5 bases). This CDR3 contains 14 residues. Trimming left V 1 base short and J 7 bases short, with 10 bases between. The germline V gene encodes CDR1 LNHNV and CDR2 YYDKDF (reference sequence).

The chain uses TRBV9 and TRBJ2-2; a weak D match, TRBD1 (6 bases). Germline assignment: CDR1 SGDLS and CDR2 YYNGEE. Trimming took off 4 bases at V and 6 bases at J, with 25 bases between the two ends. The CDR3 contains 18 residues. The CDR3: CASSPRSLQGATAGELFF. The CDR3, as DNA: TGTGCCAGCAGCCCTAGAAGTCTACAGGGTGCAACGGCCGGGGAGCTGTTTTTT.

This chain links TRBV9 with TRBJ1-3; tentatively, D is TRBD1 (6 bases). This CDR3 spans 14 amino acids. Germline V gene sequence: CDR1 SGDLS, CDR2 YYNGEE. Between the trimmed V and J ends, which lost 2 bases and 4 bases, there was a span of 10 bases. CDR3: CASSVRDRGNTIYF. For the CDR3, the DNA is TGTGCCAGCAGCGTTCGTGACAGGGGAAACACCATATATTTT.

The count of this clone is one. The chain joins TRBV5-1 to TRBJ2-7; no reliable D call. The CDR3 covers 13 residues. Per germline, CDR1 SGHRS and CDR2 YFSETQ. Between the trimmed V and J ends, which lost 4 bases and 2 bases, there was a span of 10 bases. CDR3 region: CASSPERPYEQYF. The CDR3 region has the DNA TGCGCCAGCAGCCCCGAGCGCCCCTACGAGCAGTACTTC.

This clone was seen just once. The CDR3 DNA follows: TGTGCCAGCAGTCGAGCGGGGGGGCTTTCGTGGGAGCAGTTCTTC. Amino acid sequence: CASSRAGGLSWEQFF. This rearrangement joins TRBV6-6 to TRBJ2-1; 10 bases map to TRBD2. Germline loops: CDR1 MNHNY, CDR2 SVGAGI (reference sequence). The CDR3 consists of 15 residues. Losses at the gene ends were 5 bases for V and 10 bases for J; bases not matched to a gene: 11.

This clone has just one count. This chain connects TRBV6-6 to TRBJ2-3, with 9 bases fitting TRBD2. The CDR3 extends over 15 amino acids. In germline, CDR1 is MNHNY, CDR2 SVGAGI (reference sequence). The J segment lost 0 bases and the V segment lost 4 bases, leaving 2 bases of the junction unmatched. The CDR3 region has the DNA TGTGCCAGCAGTTTCCTAGCGGGGAGCACAGATACGCAGTATTTT. This sequence encodes CASSFLAGSTDTQYF.

This clone was seen only once. This sequence joins TRBV7-9 and TRBJ2-2, with D tentatively TRBD1 (6 bases). The length of the CDR3 is 14 residues. Germline V gives CDR1 SEHNR, CDR2 FQNEAQ (reference sequence). Trimming shortened V by 3 bases and J by 8 bases, and 13 bases separated the two germline ends. CDR3 sequence (DNA): TGTGCCAGCAGCTTGGGGGACATTTCTGGGGAGCTGTTTTTT. Its protein product is CASSLGDISGELFF.

This sequence joins TRBV19 and TRBJ2-2, with D maybe TRBD1 (6 bases). The CDR3 spans 15 residues. Trimming removed 5 bases at V and 2 bases at J, with 12 bases between. Germline CDR1 is LNHDA and CDR2 is SQIVND (reference sequence). CDR3 coding DNA: TGTGCCAGTAGTTTACCAGGGGTTAACACCGGGGAGCTGTTTTTT. Amino acids: CASSLPGVNTGELFF.

The CDR3 spells CASSSGRVFLSGELFF. The CDR3, as DNA: TGTGCCAGCAGTTCAGGCAGGGTTTTTCTTTCCGGGGAGCTGTTTTTT. J is TRBJ2-2 and V is TRBV6-2 or TRBV6-3; the D gene is possibly TRBD1 (5 bases). V shed 4 bases and J shed 6 bases, with 18 bases lying between them. The germline CDR1 and CDR2 sequences are MNHEY and SVGEGT. The CDR3 totals 16 residues.

This chain joins TRBV7-9 and TRBJ1-2; a weak D match, TRBD1 (6 bases). The CDR3 covers 12 residues. Germline V gene data show CDR1 as SEHNR and CDR2 as FQNEAQ (reference sequence). With 0 bases removed from V and 13 bases from J, the gap between germline ends came to 12 bases. The CDR3 reads CASSLALARGTF. Written as DNA, the CDR3 is TGTGCCAGCAGCTTAGCCCTGGCCAGGGGCACCTTC. Based on the CDR3 plus reference TRBV7-9 and TRBJ1-2, the full variable domain is DTGVSQNPRHKITKRGQNVTFRCDPISEHNRLYWYRQTLGQGPEFLTYFQNEAQLEKSRLLSDRFSAERPKGSFSTLEIQRTEQGDSAMYLCASSLALARGTFGSGTRLTVV.